This T cell receptor beta chain derives from a study of blood T cell repertoires in COVID-19. Study-level background: T cells, B-cell-depleted T cells, or PBMCs provided the cDNA or gDNA that served as material.

This CDR3 has 15 amino acids. V was clipped by 0 bases and J by 3 bases, with 8 bases between them. Germline V lookup: CDR1 LNHNV, CDR2 YYDKDF (reference sequence). In the source study's methods: For nucleated cells, counts were estimated from reference gene primer amplification. Clones were read by immunoSEQ multiplex PCR, and TCRdb kept only the in-frame ones, dropping some. The V and J calls and clone size come from that table; D and trimming were worked out from the DNA. The repertoire includes 80,000 or so clones, more than 60% of them detected once, and around 10% sits in the top ten. The sequence was obtained from a human donor in a cohort sampled during active COVID-19. The chain uses TRBV15 and TRBJ1-4; possibly TRBD1 for D (5 bases). The sample was peripheral blood. CDR3 region: CATSRERGANEKLFF. In DNA form, the CDR3 reads TGTGCCACCAGCAGAGAAAGGGGCGCTAATGAAAAACTGTTTTTT.